The clone carrying this T cell receptor (beta chain) was seen only a few times. As yet, its antigen is unknown. These data originate in a study of CD8 T cells in ankylosing spondylitis. One entry per CDR3 protein, called by TCRdb with MiXCR from the 5' RACE reads. Of about 69,000 distinct CDR3 sequences in the sample, about 5.2% were seen once. Notes on the study in general: Both synovial fluid and blood in reactive arthritis had previously been reported to carry some motif variants. It was reported that disease-linked clones were significantly enriched in matched ankylosing spondylitis synovial fluid.

Germline V lookup: CDR1 LNHDA, CDR2 SQIVND (reference sequence). The CDR3 runs 15 residues. The V end lost 5 bases, the J end lost 5 bases, and 18 bases lay between the germline ends. This rearrangement joins TRBV19 to TRBJ1-1, with a tentative D call TRBD1 (6 bases). The sequenced sample consisted of blood, either unsorted or a sorted T cell fraction (not recorded which). The receptor's source is a male donor with ankylosing spondylitis or in good health (not recorded which). Written as DNA, the CDR3 is TGTGCCAGTAGTTCGGAACAGGGTTCACTGACTGAAGCTTTCTTT. As protein: CASSSEQGSLTEAFF.